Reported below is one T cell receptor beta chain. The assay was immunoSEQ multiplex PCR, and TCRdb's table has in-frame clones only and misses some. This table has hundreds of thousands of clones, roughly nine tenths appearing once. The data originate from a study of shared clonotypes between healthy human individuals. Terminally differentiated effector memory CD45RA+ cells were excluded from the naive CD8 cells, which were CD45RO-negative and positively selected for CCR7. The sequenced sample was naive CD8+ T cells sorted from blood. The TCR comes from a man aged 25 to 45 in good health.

In DNA form, the CDR3 reads TGTGCCACCAGCGGGCAGGGAGCCTACGAGCAGTACTTC. This encodes CATSGQGAYEQYF. V is TRBV15 and J is TRBJ2-7; D might be TRBD1 or TRBD2, each matching 5 bases. The CDR3 sequence is 13 residues long. V shed 5 bases and J shed 2 bases, with 10 bases lying between them. CDR1 is LNHNV and CDR2 is YYDKDF in the germline V gene (reference sequence). Looking up the rest from reference TRBV15 and TRBJ2-7 gives the full variable domain: DAMVIQNPRYQVTQFGKPVTLSCSQTLNHNVMYWYQQKSSQAPKLLFHYYDKDFNNEADTPDNFQSRRPNTSFCFLDIRSPGLGDTAMYLCATSGQGAYEQYFGPGTRLTVT.